A selection of T cell receptor beta chains follows, all from one sample in a study of shared clonotypes between healthy human individuals. Only in-frame clones appear in the TCRdb table, and some are missing; sequencing was by immunoSEQ multiplex PCR. This table holds 1.4 million or so clones, 98% found once. The sequenced material came from naive CD4+ T cells sorted from blood. Source of these receptors: a man younger than 40 in good health. The CDR3 runs from the conserved cysteine through the conserved F or W. D genes are given only for firm matches. A row's size may be missing; if present it is once, few, many or a size class.

.,TRBD2,TRBV5-5,TRBJ2-1,CASSKRTSRDEQFF,TGTGCCAGCAGCAAAAGGACTAGCCGCGATGAGCAGTTCTTC
.,TRBD2,TRBV4-2,TRBJ2-7,CASSRGELAYSYEQYF,TGTGCCAGCAGCCGCGGGGAACTAGCGTATTCCTACGAGCAGTACTTC
.,TRBD1,TRBV28,TRBJ2-1,CASRRWTGYNEQFF,TGTGCCAGCAGACGTTGGACAGGCTACAATGAGCAGTTCTTC
.,.,TRBV15,TRBJ2-1,CATSRGGVQDEQFF,TGTGCCACCAGCAGAGGGGGAGTCCAGGATGAGCAGTTCTTC
.,.,TRBV7-2,TRBJ2-7,CASSLLRDSSEQYF,TGTGCCAGCAGCTTACTCCGGGACTCCTCCGAGCAGTACTTC
.,.,TRBV9,TRBJ2-1,CASSVEGTYNEQFF,TGTGCCAGCAGCGTAGAGGGAACATACAATGAGCAGTTCTTC
.,.,TRBV28,TRBJ1-2,CASSLDSWGYGYTF,TGTGCCAGCAGTTTAGACAGCTGGGGCTATGGCTACACCTTC
.,TRBD2,TRBV29-1,TRBJ2-7,CSVVPSGTPDFYEQYF,TGCAGCGTTGTCCCTAGCGGGACCCCAGACTTCTACGAGCAGTACTTC
.,.,TRBV20-1,TRBJ2-2,CSARRSGELFF,TGCAGTGCTAGAAGGTCCGGGGAGCTGTTTTTT
.,.,TRBV4-1,TRBJ1-5,CASSQDSQPSNQPQHF,TGCGCCAGCAGCCAAGATTCGCAACCGAGCAATCAGCCCCAGCATTTT
.,.,TRBV18,TRBJ2-7,CASSPRSLDETEQYF,TGTGCCAGCTCACCCCGATCCCTGGACGAGACCGAGCAGTACTTC
.,.,TRBV10-2,TRBJ2-5,CASSGGVKETQYF,TGCGCCAGCAGTGGAGGGGTGAAGGAGACCCAGTACTTC
.,TRBD2,TRBV5-1,TRBJ2-1,CASSLPGTSGSTYNEQFF,TGCGCCAGCAGCTTACCCGGGACTAGCGGGAGTACCTACAATGAGCAGTTCTTC
.,TRBD2,TRBV6-1,TRBJ2-7,CASSQAGLAAYEQYF,TGTGCCAGCAGTCAAGCGGGACTAGCGGCCTACGAGCAGTACTTC
.,TRBD1,TRBV6-5,TRBJ2-7,CASSYQGQGSYEQYF,TGTGCCAGCAGTTACCAAGGACAGGGCTCCTACGAGCAGTACTTC
once,.,TRBV29-1,TRBJ2-2,CSVGRSRTGELFF,TGCAGCGTGGGACGGTCGAGGACCGGGGAGCTGTTTTTT
.,.,TRBV28,TRBJ2-1,CASTIGGTYNEQFF,TGTGCCAGCACCATCGGAGGTACCTACAATGAGCAGTTCTTC
.,TRBD2,TRBV5-1,TRBJ2-1,CASSTLGRNKQFF,TGCGCCAGCAGTACTCTCGGGAGGAACAAGCAGTTCTTC
.,.,TRBV9,TRBJ2-3,CASSPLYADTQYF,TGTGCCAGCAGCCCTTTATATGCAGATACGCAGTATTTT
.,.,TRBV18,TRBJ1-5,CASSPREGNQPQHF,TGTGCCAGCTCACCACGCGAGGGCAATCAGCCCCAGCATTTT
.,.,TRBV28,TRBJ1-2,CASSFWGGYTF,TGTGCCAGCAGTTTTTGGGGTGGCTACACCTTC
once,TRBD1,TRBV28,TRBJ2-7,CASSRTGSYEQYF,TGTGCCAGCAGTCGGACAGGTTCCTACGAGCAGTACTTC
.,.,TRBV5-6,TRBJ2-7,CASSFPGYEQYF,TGTGCCAGCAGCTTCCCGGGCTACGAGCAGTACTTC
.,.,TRBV18,TRBJ2-5,CASSRNQGEAQYF,TGTGCCAGCTCACGAAATCAGGGTGAGGCCCAGTACTTC
.,TRBD2,TRBV11-2,TRBJ2-1,CASSSGLADYNEQFF,TGTGCCAGCAGCTCCGGACTAGCGGACTACAATGAGCAGTTCTTC
.,.,TRBV18,TRBJ1-5,CASSPKQEGQPQHF,TGTGCCAGCTCACCAAAACAGGAGGGACAGCCCCAGCATTTT
.,.,TRBV12-2,TRBJ2-5,CASRARLPSSGRLQETQYF,TGTGCAAGTCGCGCACGGCTACCAAGTAGCGGGAGGTTACAAGAGACCCAGTACTTC
.,TRBD1,TRBV5-6,TRBJ1-2,CASSSSGGYGYTF,TGTGCCAGCAGCTCCTCAGGGGGTTATGGCTACACCTTC
.,TRBD1,TRBV30,TRBJ2-3,CAWSVGVRGRTDTQYF,TGTGCCTGGAGTGTAGGGGTCAGGGGGCGGACAGATACGCAGTATTTT
.,.,TRBV7-3,TRBJ2-3,CASSLDAAGTDTQYF,TGTGCCAGCAGCTTGGACGCGGCAGGCACAGATACGCAGTATTTT
.,.,TRBV6-5,TRBJ2-1,CASLGRAGSYNEQFF,TGTGCCAGCCTCGGGCGGGCCGGATCCTACAATGAGCAGTTCTTC
.,TRBD2,TRBV28,TRBJ2-7,CASSAPGLAGAYEQYF,TGTGCCAGCAGTGCCCCAGGACTAGCGGGAGCCTACGAGCAGTACTTC
.,.,TRBV10-2,TRBJ1-5,CASSESGQGSPYQPQHF,TGCGCCAGCAGTGAGTCGGGGCAGGGGTCACCTTATCAGCCCCAGCATTTT
once,.,TRBV28,TRBJ1-5,CASSGLEGGNQPQHF,TGTGCCAGCAGCGGGTTGGAGGGAGGCAATCAGCCCCAGCATTTT
.,.,TRBV28,TRBJ1-5,CASRISGPDQPQHF,TGTGCCAGCAGGATCTCAGGGCCCGACCAGCCCCAGCATTTT
.,TRBD2,TRBV7-2,TRBJ2-1,CASSLSVSGRAVYNEQFF,TGTGCCAGCAGCTTATCCGTTAGCGGGAGGGCCGTCTACAATGAGCAGTTCTTC
.,.,TRBV19,TRBJ2-7,CASAYPTYSYEQYF,TGTGCCAGTGCATACCCCACTTACTCCTACGAGCAGTACTTC
.,.,TRBV5-1,TRBJ1-5,CASSLDNGQPQHF,TGCGCCAGCAGCTTGGATAACGGCCAGCCCCAGCATTTT
.,.,TRBV5-4,TRBJ2-1,CASSFHSGLPRNEQFF,TGTGCCAGCAGCTTCCACTCGGGACTTCCTCGCAATGAGCAGTTCTTC
.,TRBD2,TRBV7-8,TRBJ2-5,CASIALTSGIVETQYF,TGTGCCAGCATTGCCCTGACTAGCGGGATTGTGGAGACCCAGTACTTC
.,.,TRBV5-1,TRBJ1-2,CASTFGGGPYGYTF,TGCGCCAGCACCTTTGGGGGCGGGCCCTATGGCTACACCTTC
.,.,TRBV20-1,TRBJ2-7,CSARHTEQYF,TGCAGTGCTAGGCATACCGAGCAGTACTTC
.,.,TRBV4-1,TRBJ2-3,CASSQVVTDTQYF,TGCGCCAGCAGCCAAGTGGTCACAGATACGCAGTATTTT
.,.,TRBV7-2,TRBJ2-1,CASSTSPYNEQFF,TGTGCCAGCAGTACGAGTCCCTACAATGAGCAGTTCTTC
.,.,TRBV4-3,TRBJ2-1,CASSQDLAGDNEQFF,TGCGCCAGCAGCCAAGATCTTGCAGGGGACAATGAGCAGTTCTTC
.,TRBD2,TRBV6-5,TRBJ2-1,CASSYPWTSGDNEQFF,TGTGCCAGCAGTTACCCCTGGACTAGCGGGGACAATGAGCAGTTCTTC
.,.,TRBV18,TRBJ1-1,CASSPSRDMNTEAFF,TGTGCCAGCTCACCGTCGAGGGACATGAACACTGAAGCTTTCTTT
once,.,TRBV7-6,TRBJ2-2,CASSPYTGNTGELFF,TGTGCCAGCAGCCCATATACGGGGAACACCGGGGAGCTGTTTTTT
.,TRBD2,TRBV7-2,TRBJ2-3,CASSLISGRDRDTQYF,TGTGCCAGCAGCTTAATTAGCGGGAGGGATCGGGATACGCAGTATTTT
.,.,TRBV29-1,TRBJ2-5,CSVESQETQYF,TGCAGCGTTGAATCTCAAGAGACCCAGTACTTC
.,TRBD2,TRBV15,TRBJ2-7,CATSRVVGTSPPYEQYF,TGTGCCACCAGCAGAGTTGTTGGGACTAGTCCGCCCTACGAGCAGTACTTC
.,.,TRBV18,TRBJ2-3,CASSGGITDTQYF,TGTGCCAGCTCAGGGGGGATCACAGATACGCAGTATTTT